The sequence of this TCR beta chain was determined in a study of radiotherapy plus CTLA-4 blockade in lung cancer. Study-level information: Among patients, about 20% showed objective responses, and about 31% had disease control. Broader study findings: The authors reported that early blood T cell clone dynamics, with interferon-beta, best predicted response. Radiotherapy with ipilimumab was followed by blood expansion of tumor-derived clones.

Germline CDR1 MNHNS, CDR2 SASEGT. The trim removed 5 bases at V and 7 bases at J, leaving 5 bases unmatched. The CDR3 has 15 residues. In the case of this clone: Its matching antigen is unknown.

Participants had chemo-refractory metastatic non-small-cell lung cancer and were treated with focal radiation plus ipilimumab CTLA-4 blockade. Using immunoSEQ multiplex PCR, the repertoire was profiled, and TCRdb retains in-frame clones only, with some absent. The profile shows around 99,000 clones, around nine tenths of them singletons. The rearrangement joins TRBV6-1 to TRBJ2-3; 14 positions match TRBD2. This TCR was sampled from a human donor with non-small cell lung cancer that progressed on radiotherapy plus ipilimumab. Sequenced here: peripheral blood, sampled from a patient treated with radiotherapy plus ipilimumab. CDR3 nucleotides: TGTGCCAGCAGTCCGGGACTAGCGGGAGTAAATACGCAGTATTTT. This sequence encodes CASSPGLAGVNTQYF.